This record looks at one T cell receptor (beta chain) sequence and its context. The data were obtained in a study of blood T cell repertoires in COVID-19. Study as a whole: Samples representing acute and convalescent COVID-19 were sourced from the United States, Italy and Spain.

V shed 3 bases, J shed 5 bases, and the junction held 6 bases outside the gene matches. This CDR3 region has 14 residues. From germline, CDR1 is SGHKS and CDR2 YYEKEE (reference sequence). Original processing methods: The assay estimated nucleated cells by amplifying reference gene primers. Here immunoSEQ multiplex PCR was the method, and the copy in TCRdb shows in-frame clones only, minus some. V and J calls and clone size are as listed in that table; D and trimming were resolved from the DNA. The sample consists of roughly 300,000 clones, approximately 83% of them appearing once. This TCR was recovered from a human donor in a cohort sampled during active COVID-19. Sequencing used peripheral blood. This chain links TRBV5-5 with TRBJ1-2; TRBD1 matches 8 bases. The CDR3 bases are TGTGCCAGCAGCTCCCAGGGGGCCGGGTATGGCTACACCTTC. Translated, it gives CASSSQGAGYGYTF.